These 14 T cell receptor beta chains originate from one sample sequenced in a study of T cell responses to AZD1222 COVID-19 vaccine. Clones were sequenced by immunoSEQ multiplex PCR, and TCRdb holds only the in-frame ones, with some missing. This table has roughly 120,000 clones, 92% appearing once. The material sequenced was peripheral blood, taken 28 days after the second AZD1222 dose. These receptors were collected from an adult who received the AZD1222 COVID-19 vaccine.

The V gene is TRBV28, the J gene TRBJ2-7; TRBD1 matches at 9 bases. The junction had 7 bases not matched to a gene; V was cut back by 6 bases and J by 4 bases. This CDR3 is built from 14 residues. Germline CDR1 reads MDHEN; CDR2 reads SYDVKM. The CDR3 sequence: CASSPTGGFYEQYF. CDR3 bases: TGTGCCAGCAGCCCGACAGGGGGATTTTACGAGCAGTACTTC.

This chain joins TRBV6-5 and TRBJ2-7; D uncertain. V lost 2 bases to trimming and J lost 3 bases, with 2 bases between them. The CDR3 contains 11 residues. From germline, CDR1 is MNHEY and CDR2 SVGAGI. In DNA form, the CDR3 reads TGTGCCAGCAGTTACCTCTACGAGCAGTACTTC. It encodes CASSYLYEQYF.

In this sample, this clone turned up once. The chain combines TRBV10-3 with TRBJ1-5; tentative D call: TRBD1 (5 bases). From germline, CDR1 is ENHRY and CDR2 SYGVKD. The V and J ends lost 4 bases and 4 bases respectively, with 11 bases between them. The CDR3 runs to 14 residues. The CDR3 DNA is TGTGCCATCAGTGGGTCCCGACAGAATCAGCCCCAGCATTTT. Its translation is CAISGSRQNQPQHF.

The V gene is TRBV10-2, the J gene TRBJ1-5; D perhaps matches TRBD1 (6 bases). The V gene's germline CDR1 is WSHSY and CDR2 SAAADI. The CDR3 covers 16 residues. V was shortened by 6 bases and J by 1 base, with 16 bases between the two germline ends. CDR3: CASRKGQSVSNQPQHF. CDR3 in DNA: TGCGCCAGCAGGAAAGGACAGAGTGTAAGCAATCAGCCCCAGCATTTT.

The chain is built from TRBV7-2 and TRBJ1-4; TRBD1 is a possible D gene (6 bases). Germline V gene sequence: CDR1 SGHTA, CDR2 FQGNSA. The CDR3 has 16 amino acids. Trimming stripped 2 bases from V and 2 bases from J, with 12 bases between. For the CDR3, the DNA is TGTGCCAGCAGCTTATTAGGGGGTTTCACTAATGAAAAACTGTTTTTT. Its translation: CASSLLGGFTNEKLFF. The full variable domain, completed using reference TRBV7-2 and TRBJ1-4, is GAGVSQSPSNKVTEKGKDVELRCDPISGHTALYWYRQSLGQGLEFLIYFQGNSAPDKSGLPSDRFSAERTGGSVSTLTIQRTQQEDSAVYLCASSLLGGFTNEKLFFGSGTQLSVL.

The chain joins TRBV19 to TRBJ2-3; D is unclear. Between the trimmed V and J ends, which lost 5 bases and 2 bases, there was a span of 14 bases. The CDR3 has 15 amino acids. Looked up from germline, CDR1 is LNHDA and CDR2 is SQIVND (reference sequence). The CDR3 DNA follows: TGTGCCAGTAGTCCCCCTTTACGCCCCACAGATACGCAGTATTTT. It yields the protein CASSPPLRPTDTQYF. The full variable domain, completed using reference TRBV19 and TRBJ2-3, is DGGITQSPKYLFRKEGQNVTLSCEQNLNHDAMYWYRQDPGQGLRLIYYSQIVNDFQKGDIAEGYSVSREKKESFPLTVTSAQKNPTAFYLCASSPPLRPTDTQYFGPGTRLTVL.

The CDR3 spells CVTRVDTEAFF. The CDR3 DNA follows: TGTGTGACGCGGGTAGATACTGAAGCTTTCTTT. J is TRBJ1-1 and V is TRBV28; D call uncertain. The CDR3 is 11 amino acids. In germline, CDR1 is MDHEN, CDR2 SYDVKM.

This clone appeared once. The chain carries TRBV29-1 and TRBJ1-2; 9 positions agree with TRBD1. The CDR3 extends over 13 amino acids. V lost 7 bases to trimming and J lost 4 bases; unmatched junction nucleotides: 7. Looked up from germline, CDR1 is SQVTM and CDR2 is ANQGSEA. Here the CDR3 reads CSEHRTGAYGYTF. For the CDR3, the DNA is TGCAGCGAACATAGGACAGGGGCCTATGGCTACACCTTC.

This chain joins TRBV24-1 and TRBJ2-7; D gene unclear. The CDR3 sequence is 14 residues long. The V end lost 4 bases, the J end lost 3 bases, and 12 bases lay between the germline ends. Germline V CDR1 and CDR2: KGHDR, SFDVKD. Written as DNA, the CDR3 is TGTGCCACCAGTGAGGGTTCCTTTGACTACGAGCAGTACTTC. It translates to CATSEGSFDYEQYF.

This chain joins TRBV10-2 and TRBJ2-5, with no clear D. The CDR3 runs 14 residues. Germline loops: CDR1 WSHSY, CDR2 SAAADI. Trimming took 6 bases from V and 2 from J, leaving 13 bases between them. CDR3 coding DNA: TGCGCCAGCAGCCCGGACCCAATTCAAGAGACCCAGTACTTC. Translating it yields CASSPDPIQETQYF.

The J gene is TRBJ2-5, the V gene TRBV18; 7 bases are a match to TRBD1. The CDR3 is 14 residues long. Germline trimming cut 1 base from V and 4 bases from J; bases unmatched to any gene: 3. The germline CDR1 and CDR2 sequences are KGHSH and LQKENI. CDR3 region: CASSPQGAGETQYF. The CDR3, as DNA: TGTGCCAGCTCACCACAGGGGGCCGGAGAGACCCAGTACTTC.

V usage is TRBV6-1 and J usage is TRBJ1-4; 8 bases align to TRBD1. The V gene end was trimmed by 1 base and the J gene end by 6 bases; junction bases not matched to a gene: 1. Looked up from germline, CDR1 is MNHNS and CDR2 is SASEGT. This CDR3 has 14 amino acids. The CDR3, as DNA: TGTGCCAGCAGTGAAGGGACAGGGTATGAAAAACTGTTTTTT. Translated, it gives CASSEGTGYEKLFF.

This chain uses TRBV7-9 with TRBJ1-5, with D possibly being TRBD1 (6 bases). The CDR3 covers 13 residues. Looked up from germline, CDR1 is SEHNR and CDR2 is FQNEAQ (reference sequence). The ends were cut back, 4 bases at V and 7 bases at J, with 11 bases in the middle. The DNA of the CDR3 is TGTGCCAGCAGCTCACCAGGGGCGCAGCCCCAGCATTTT. Translating gives CASSSPGAQPQHF. Full variable domain (outside the CDR3, taken from reference TRBV7-9 and TRBJ1-5): DTGVSQNPRHKITKRGQNVTFRCDPISEHNRLYWYRQTLGQGPEFLTYFQNEAQLEKSRLLSDRFSAERPKGSFSTLEIQRTEQGDSAMYLCASSSPGAQPQHFGDGTRLSIL.

CDR3 DNA: TGTGCCAGCAGACTACAGCGGGAGCCCGGGGAGCTGTTTTTT. It encodes CASRLQREPGELFF. V usage is TRBV7-2 and J usage is TRBJ2-2, with TRBD2 matching over 8 bases. With 6 bases clipped from V and 6 bases from J, the junction kept 6 bases outside the gene matches. This CDR3 contains 14 residues. The germline V gene has CDR1 SGHTA and CDR2 FQGNSA. The full variable domain, with the rest looked up from reference TRBV7-2 and TRBJ2-2, is GAGVSQSPSNKVTEKGKDVELRCDPISGHTALYWYRQSLGQGLEFLIYFQGNSAPDKSGLPSDRFSAERTGGSVSTLTIQRTQQEDSAVYLCASRLQREPGELFFGEGSRLTVL.